This T cell receptor (beta chain) is drawn from a study of blood T cell repertoires in COVID-19. Study details: Sites across the United States, Italy and Spain contributed samples from acute and convalescent COVID-19. PBMCs, B-cell-depleted T cells, or T cells provided the cDNA or gDNA that made up the material.

The CDR3 has 16 residues. CDR1 and CDR2 from the germline V gene are LNHDA and SQIVND (reference sequence). The ends were cut back, 0 bases at V and 3 bases at J, with 12 bases in the middle. Measured with immunoSEQ multiplex PCR; TCRdb has only the in-frame clones, and not every one. The top ten clones hold under 4.5% of a sample with approximately 250,000 clones, 84% of them seen once. This sequence was found in a man in his fifties or sixties with acute or convalescent COVID-19. The sample comprised peripheral blood. V and J are TRBV19 and TRBJ1-5; no clear D gene. The CDR3 protein is CASSIEAALYNQPQHF. The CDR3 region has the DNA TGTGCCAGTAGTATAGAGGCGGCACTCTACAATCAGCCCCAGCATTTT.